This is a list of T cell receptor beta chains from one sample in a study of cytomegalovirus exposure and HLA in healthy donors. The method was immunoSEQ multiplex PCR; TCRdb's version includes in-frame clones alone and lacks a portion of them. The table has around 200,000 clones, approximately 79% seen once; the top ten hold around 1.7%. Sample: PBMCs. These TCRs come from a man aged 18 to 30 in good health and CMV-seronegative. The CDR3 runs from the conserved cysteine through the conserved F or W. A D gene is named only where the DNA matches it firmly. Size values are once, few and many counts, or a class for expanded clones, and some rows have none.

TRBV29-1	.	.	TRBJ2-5	TGCAGCGTTGAAGAAGCTCAGACCCAGTACTTC	CSVEEAQTQYF
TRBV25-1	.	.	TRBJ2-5	TGTGCCAGCAGTGAAGAGGGCGGCCAGGCCTCAAGAGAGACCCAGTACTTC	CASSEEGGQASRETQYF
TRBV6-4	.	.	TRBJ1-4	TGTGCCAGCAGGGACTTAGCAACTAATGAAAAACTGTTTTTT	CASRDLATNEKLFF
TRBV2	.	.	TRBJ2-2	TGTGCCAGCAGTGAACAGGGGCCTTCCTCAACCGGGGAGCTGTTTTTT	CASSEQGPSSTGELFF
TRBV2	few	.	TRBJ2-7	TGTGCCAGCAGCGGGACCGAGGAGGGCGAGCAGTACTTC	CASSGTEEGEQYF
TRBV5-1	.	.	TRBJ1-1	TGCGCCAGCAGCTTGGTTTCCATGCAGGCTTTCATGAACACTGAAGCTTTCTTT	CASSLVSMQAFMNTEAFF
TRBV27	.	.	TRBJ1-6	TGTGCCAGCAGTATACTCTACGATTCTAATTCACCCCTCCACTTT	CASSILYDSNSPLHF
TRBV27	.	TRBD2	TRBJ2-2	TGTGCCAGCAGTTATTCCTTAGCTAGCGGGAGTCCCGGGGAGCTGTTTTTT	CASSYSLASGSPGELFF
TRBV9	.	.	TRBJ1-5	TGTGCCAGCAGCGTAGGGCCGGGAGGTCAGCCCCAGCATTTT	CASSVGPGGQPQHF
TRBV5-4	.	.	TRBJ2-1	TGTGCCAGCAGCTTGGCCATTACGTGGAGCTCCTACAATGAGCAGTTCTTC	CASSLAITWSSYNEQFF
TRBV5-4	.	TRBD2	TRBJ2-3	TGTGCCAGCAGCTTGCACGGGGGGGCCGACTCTGATACGCAGTATTTT	CASSLHGGADSDTQYF
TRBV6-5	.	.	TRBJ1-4	TGTGCCAGCAGTTACGAGCCTAAGCTGAAAAAACTGTTTTTT	CASSYEPKLKKLFF
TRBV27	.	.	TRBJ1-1	TGTGCCGTCCTTCGGGGAGAAATGAACACTGAAGCTTTCTTT	CAVLRGEMNTEAFF
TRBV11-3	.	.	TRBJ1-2	TGTGCCAGCAGCTTAGGGGACCGGGAGGGCTACACCTTC	CASSLGDREGYTF
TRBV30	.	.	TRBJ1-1	TGTGCCTGGAGTAGGGGGAACGCTGAAGCTTTCTTT	CAWSRGNAEAFF
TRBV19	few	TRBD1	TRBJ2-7	TGTGCCAGTAGACCCCGGGACAGGGACTACGAGCAGTACTTC	CASRPRDRDYEQYF
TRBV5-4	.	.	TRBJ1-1	TGTGCCAGCAGCTTAGAACAGATGAACACTGAAGCTTTCTTT	CASSLEQMNTEAFF
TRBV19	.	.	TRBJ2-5	TGTGCCAGTAGTCCCGGGAGTGGGGGGGCGACCCAGTACTTC	CASSPGSGGATQYF
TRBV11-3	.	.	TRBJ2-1	TGTGCCAGCAGCTTATCGGGGGGCCATTACAATGAGCAGTTCTTC	CASSLSGGHYNEQFF
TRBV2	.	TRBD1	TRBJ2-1	TGTGCCAGCAACATGAGACAGGGGGGGTTCTTC	CASNMRQGGFF
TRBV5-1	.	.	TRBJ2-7	TGCGCCAGCAGCTTGGGGGCGACAGCTTCCTCTGGCGAGCAGTACTTC	CASSLGATASSGEQYF
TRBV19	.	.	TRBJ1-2	TGTGCCAGTAGTATAGCAGGGGAGCCTTATGGCTACACCTTC	CASSIAGEPYGYTF
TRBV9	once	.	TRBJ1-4	TGTGCCAGCAGCGATCACGCAGGGGAGAATGAAAAACTGTTTTTT	CASSDHAGENEKLFF
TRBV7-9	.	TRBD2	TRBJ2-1	TGTGCCAGCAGCTTAGTCGGCGTGGCTAGCGGGGGCTCCTACAATGAGCAGTTCTTC	CASSLVGVASGGSYNEQFF
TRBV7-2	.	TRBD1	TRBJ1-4	TGTGCCAGCAGCGACCGGGACAGGGCTAATGAAAAACTGTTTTTT	CASSDRDRANEKLFF
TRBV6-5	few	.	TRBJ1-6	TGTGCCAGCAGTTCCCCGGCCGGGTATAATTCACCCCTCCACTTT	CASSSPAGYNSPLHF
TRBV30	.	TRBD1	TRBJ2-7	TGTGCCTGGCGTACCCCTCTGGAACAGGGGCGCCACGAGCAGTACTTC	CAWRTPLEQGRHEQYF
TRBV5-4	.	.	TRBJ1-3	TGTGCCAGCAGCTTGGCCGACAGCTCTGGAAACACCATATATTTT	CASSLADSSGNTIYF
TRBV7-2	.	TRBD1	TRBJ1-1	TGTGCCAGCAGCCCCGGACAGGGTAGGACTGAAGCTTTCTTT	CASSPGQGRTEAFF